The 2 T cell receptor beta chains below were found in one sample sequenced in a study of T cell repertoires in cytomegalovirus infection. One entry per CDR3 protein, called by TCRdb with MiXCR from the reads. The data show about 150,000 distinct CDR3 sequences, roughly a quarter seen once. The source material was PBMCs. All receptors come from a human donor in good health (CMV status not recorded). Some clones in this sample may be carry-over from other donors' samples.

The V call is TRBV28, the J call TRBJ1-1; D is uncertain. Germline assignment: CDR1 MDHEN and CDR2 SYDVKM. The CDR3 has 14 residues. V shed 2 bases and J shed 1 base, with 8 bases lying between them. This CDR3 is CASSLEGWNTEAFF. CDR3 in DNA: TGTGCCAGCAGTTTAGAGGGATGGAACACTGAAGCTTTCTTT. Variable domain in full (rest from reference TRBV28 and TRBJ1-1): DVKVTQSSRYLVKRTGEKVFLECVQDMDHENMFWYRQDPGLGLRLIYFSYDVKMKEKGDIPEGYSVSREKKERFSLILESASTNQTSMYLCASSLEGWNTEAFFGQGTRLTVV.

The CDR3 loop reads CASSENRAYEQYF. The CDR3 DNA sequence: TGTGCCAGCAGTGAGAACAGGGCCTACGAGCAGTACTTC. This chain uses TRBV2 with TRBJ2-7, with D possibly TRBD1 on 6 matching bases. CDR1 SNHLY and CDR2 FYNNEI come from the germline V gene. CDR3 length equals 13 residues. V was pared by 3 bases and J by 2 bases, with 8 bases between. The full variable domain, in which reference TRBV2 and TRBJ2-7 provide the parts outside the CDR3, is EPEVTQTPSHQVTQMGQEVILRCVPISNHLYFYWYRQILGQKVEFLVSFYNNEISEKSEIFDDQFSVERPDGSNFTLKIRSTKLEDSAMYFCASSENRAYEQYFGPGTRLTVT.